Below are 7 T cell receptor beta chains sequenced from a single sample in a study of Graves' ophthalmopathy and Graves' hyperthyroidism. RNA transcripts yielded amplified TCR beta CDR3 regions. The first-round RT-PCR employed HTBI primers together with the Qiagen OneStep RT-PCR kit. A multiplex PCR was then performed as the second round. TCRdb reanalysed the multiplex PCR reads using MiXCR and keeps one entry per CDR3 protein. The sample records 150,000 or so distinct CDR3 sequences, over 35% being singletons. Sample: peripheral blood. The source of these receptors is a woman in her 40s with Graves' ophthalmopathy.

This chain connects TRBV7-2 to TRBJ2-7; TRBD2 is a possible D gene (6 bases). This CDR3 is built from 15 residues. Germline CDR1 is SGHTA and CDR2 is FQGNSA. With 5 bases removed from V and 0 bases from J, the gap between germline ends came to 14 bases. CDR3 protein: CASSTNSGSSYEQYF. In DNA form, the CDR3 reads TGTGCCAGCAGCACCAATAGCGGCAGCTCCTACGAGCAGTACTTC.

The chain uses TRBV7-2 and TRBJ1-2; 8 nucleotides align to TRBD1. This CDR3 has 14 amino acids. CDR1 and CDR2 from the germline V gene are SGHTA and FQGNSA. With 3 bases clipped from V and 7 bases from J, the junction kept 7 bases outside the gene matches. Here the CDR3 reads CASSFGRGLGGYTF. The CDR3 nucleotides read TGTGCCAGCAGCTTTGGCAGGGGGCTGGGTGGCTACACCTTC.

This clonotype was counted a single time. V and J are TRBV6-1 and TRBJ1-1; maybe TRBD1 (6 bases). V was shortened by 6 bases and J by 0 bases, with 11 bases between the two germline ends. The CDR3 is 14 amino acids. In germline, CDR1 is MNHNS, CDR2 SASEGT. In nucleotides, the CDR3 is TGTGCCAGCAGAGCCACAGGGATGAACACTGAAGCTTTCTTT. Translating gives CASRATGMNTEAFF.

This sequence joins TRBV6-1 and TRBJ1-2, with TRBD1 matching over 11 bases. CDR1 and CDR2 from the germline V gene are MNHNS and SASEGT. Trimming took 6 bases from V and 5 from J; bases not matched to a gene: 8. The CDR3 extends over 15 amino acids. The CDR3 here is CASRIGQGAGYGYTF. In DNA form, the CDR3 reads TGTGCCAGCAGGATAGGACAGGGGGCAGGGTATGGCTACACCTTC.

In its sample, this clonotype was seen many times. CDR3 loop: CASSLKGYEQYF. DNA of the CDR3: TGTGCCAGCAGTTTAAAGGGCTACGAGCAGTACTTC. V is TRBV12-3 or TRBV12-4 and J is TRBJ2-7; D ambiguous. There are 12 residues in the CDR3. V lost 2 bases and J 3 bases, leaving 5 bases between the germline ends.

The chain has TRBV7-3 and TRBJ1-3; no clear D. Per germline, CDR1 SGHTA and CDR2 FQGTGA. CDR3 length equals 14 residues. With 2 bases removed from V and 3 bases from J, the gap between germline ends came to 8 bases. CDR3 coding DNA: TGTGCCAGCAGCTTATCGGGAATTGGAAACACCATATATTTT. Translated: CASSLSGIGNTIYF.

This clonotype was recorded many times. V usage is TRBV28 and J usage is TRBJ2-7; D not certain. V gave up 4 bases and J gave up 3 bases, with 4 bases separating them. From germline, CDR1 is MDHEN and CDR2 SYDVKM. This CDR3 comprises 11 residues. The CDR3 spells CASSSHYEQYF. Written as DNA, the CDR3 is TGTGCCAGCAGTTCCCACTACGAGCAGTACTTC.